The TCR beta chain described here comes from a study of cytomegalovirus exposure and HLA in healthy donors listed by TCRdb under 2017. For the study in its entirety: In an earlier analysis of under 600 of the donors, 250 to 350 Gb of sequence data and 90 million to 130 million unique TCR beta sequences from about 190 million T cells were reported. An early release covering roughly 600 HLA-typed donors comprised approximately 290 gigabases of sequencing data and tens of millions of unique TCR sequences. Among the approximately 420 genotyped donors, around 81% belonged to the genetic ancestry cluster associated with self-reported Caucasian donors. The study aimed to test whether signatures of past pathogen exposure could be identified by cataloging public T cell receptors. Using immunosequencing, the study profiled T cell repertoires from roughly 650 subjects and related those repertoires to cytomegalovirus serostatus. Besides the first cohort of some 670 subjects, a separate validation cohort made up of over 100 different subjects was used. To predict cytomegalovirus infection status, the study brought together high-throughput TCR immunosequencing, statistical association of individual TCRs with disease status, and machine learning. A later analysis re-examined previously published TCR beta repertoires from just over 650 donors and added high-resolution HLA genotyping to investigate patterns of TCR occurrence. Rather than using new phenotypic data, the later analysis identified candidate immune exposures from TCR beta sequences and from how often those sequences occurred across donors. To decide whether each TCR beta V gene segment behaved as functional or pseudogenic, an earlier analysis of 587 of the donors relied on high-throughput TCR beta sequencing. Donor age, sex, ethnicity and CMV serostatus were compiled together with the repertoire data. A later genetic analysis used genome-wide SNP genotypes for 398 of the 666 donors, treating that subset as a discovery cohort. All discovery cohort repertoires had been generated using a single sequencing platform. HLA typing included class I and class II loci at four-digit resolution. The number of typed donors differed by locus: about 620-640 for A, B, C, DRB1 and DQB1; some 540 for DQA1; fewer than 610 for DPA1; and roughly 490 for DPB1. Several DR-DQ haplotypes were handled as single units for association and clustering because linkage in the cohort was strong. Among some 400 genotyped donors of the cohort, an average of roughly 230,000 unique TCR beta nucleotide sequences was sequenced per donor, of which 15% to 20% were non-productive.

In total, roughly 670 healthy bone marrow donors made up the cohort. All cohort members were sampled while nominally healthy, although unrecorded immune exposures were likely present. The donor tested CMV seronegative, placing the donor among the roughly 400 seronegative members of the cohort. A peripheral blood sample was provided by each donor, and peripheral blood mononuclear cells were used for TCR beta sequencing. The Qiagen DNeasy Blood Extraction Kit was used to extract genomic DNA from the blood cell samples. From the germline V gene (reference sequence), CDR1 is LNHNV and CDR2 is YYDKDF. V was cut back by 1 base and J by 0 bases, leaving a gap of 3 bases between them. Spanning cysteine to phenylalanine, the CDR3 consists of 13 amino acids. Only CDR3 DNA remains: 39 bases, in frame from the first base. As for this clone: Its target antigen remains unknown. There are no base qualities to consult, and no much larger clone falls within one base.

General findings and caveats noted by the study authors: Only TCR beta chains were sequenced in this cohort, and the absence of alpha or paired-chain data limited detectable features. Presence/absence analyses assumed roughly uniform sequencing depth across donors, an assumption that may not hold. A further reported finding was that TCR beta sequences accurately predicted the HLA-A and HLA-B alleles for most subjects in the first cohort. Because counts were too low, seventeen rarely observed V segments, including chromosome 9 orphons, were excluded from the earlier analysis of 587 of the donors. When HLA alleles, especially DR and DQ, strongly co-occurred, TCR associations were difficult to assign to individual alleles. According to a later analysis, TCR association rates differed among HLA loci, with DRB1 alleles showing the most associated TCRs and HLA-C alleles showing the fewest. In a later analysis, several top co-occurrence clusters were reported to appear linked to parvovirus B19, influenza, CMV and Epstein-Barr virus. Correlated functional status among segregating V segments might be attributable to linkage disequilibrium, but an unknown experimental factor could not be ruled out. The study listed 150 to 200 TCR beta chains as associated with cytomegalovirus. Most TCR sequences were observed very rarely across donors, whereas some public TCRs were present in many individuals. In a later analysis, 16,951 TCR beta sequences were associated with specific HLA alleles at a false discovery rate of 0.05. The authors suggested that the approach could potentially be generalized to other disease states and immunological phenotypes. In a later genetic analysis, a missense DCLRE1C variant was associated with V-gene and J-gene trimming of TCR beta chains, and the association was replicated in an independent cohort. In a later genetic analysis, fewer N-insertions in productive TCRs were reported among donors in an Asian-associated ancestry cluster than the approximately 670-donor mean. In vitro tests confirmed that a few of the cytomegalovirus-associated TCR beta chains recognize cytomegalovirus antigens. A later analysis found that most CMV-associated TCR beta chains appeared HLA-restricted, with HLA associations seemingly driven largely by CMV exposure. In an earlier analysis of more than 450 of the donors, most TCR beta V segments were observed in productive rearrangements about 90% or about 30% of the time, broadly matching IMGT annotations. Because some donors lacked HLA typing at each locus, the association tests relied only on the typed subset. A group of highly shared sequence variants was considered likely to be a technical artifact of the sequencing pipeline. Some IMGT-functional V segments, including TRBV6-2 and TRBV6-3, could not be distinguished by the 87-base-pair reads and were therefore excluded. Immune exposure information for the cohort was limited to CMV serostatus. In a later analysis, HLA-associated TCR beta chains were found to be more clonally expanded and to have lower generation probabilities than equally common non-associated chains. In both the original and validation cohorts, the classifier was reported to diagnose cytomegalovirus status with high specificity and sensitivity.

The library was generated by the immunoSEQ multiplex PCR assay. For the multiplex PCR, a mixture combining 60 forward primers for TCR Vbeta segments and 13 reverse primers for TCR Jbeta segments was used. The CDR3 region of rearranged TCR beta genes was amplified from genomic DNA with a multiplex PCR assay. The Illumina HiSeq System was used to sequence the amplified TCR beta libraries as 87-base-pair reads. The study's own analysis went as follows. Across the 500 to 700 repertoires, a later analysis counted roughly 84 million unique TCR beta chains, 8.5 million to 12 million of which were shared by at least two donors. Raw reads were error-corrected and collapsed into unique sequences with a nearest-neighbor algorithm that merged closely related sequences to remove PCR and sequencing errors. Alignment of CDR3 sequences to IMGT reference sequences was used to assign V, D and J gene segments. For a sequence to be retained, a match of at least six nucleotides was required to both a V gene segment and a J gene segment. A rearrangement counted as productive if the CDR3 had no stop codons and remained in frame with V and J, and every other rearrangement counted as non-productive. Following IMGT convention, CDR3 was defined as the stretch from the second conserved V-encoded cysteine to the conserved J-encoded phenylalanine. The earlier analysis of roughly 590 of the donors excluded any sequence lacking an unambiguous match to a single V gene segment. In an earlier analysis of 587 of the donors, V segments were called functional above 56.7% productive rearrangements and were called segregating when the between-donor standard deviation exceeded 5%. To diagnose cytomegalovirus status from the catalog of TCR beta chain sequences, a statistical classification framework was built. A later analysis assigned V and J genes by comparing TCR nucleotide sequences with IMGT/GENE-DB human TR gene sequences. Using the TCRdist pipeline, a later analysis assigned CDR3 sequences along with most-parsimonious VDJ recombination scenarios. In a later analysis, every TCR beta chain was defined by the combination of its CDR3 amino acid sequence and its V-gene family, and reads without a unique V-gene family were dropped. As a way to deal with suspected cross-contamination and a sequencing artifact, a later analysis dropped 450 to 700 nucleotide sequences that were highly shared and had low generation probability. In a later analysis, a clonal expansion index for each public chain was calculated from normalized within-repertoire ranks of inferred template counts. In a later analysis, generation probabilities were computed with a VDJ recombination model fitted to out-of-frame rearrangements, and the resulting probabilities were checked against IGoR. In a later analysis, TCR-TCR, TCR-HLA and TCR-CMV co-occurrence was scored with hypergeometric tests, and a repertoire-size bias correction was applied to TCR pairs. A later analysis estimated false discovery rates by permuting HLA or CMV assignments 20 times. In a later analysis, co-occurring TCRs were grouped with DBSCAN, and TCRdist sequence similarity was added when clustering was performed within HLA-allele-positive subsets. Repertoires with fewer than 30,000 or more than 120,000 public chains were left out of co-occurrence clustering, as were a handful of repertoires with anomalous nucleotide sharing. TCRdb stores this immuneACCESS table with in-frame sequences only. Part of the clones is absent; in the studies checked, under half of the shortfall reflects unresolved V genes, and no reason is known for the rest. The V and J calls and the clone size are those of that table, but D and trimming were determined from the DNA. This sample gives more than 90,000 clones in total; 75% of them show up just once. The ten largest make up about 9.4% of the sample.

The chain links TRBV15 with TRBJ1-1, with no confident D gene call. The clonotype was recovered from a man between 50 and 59 years old in good health and CMV-seronegative. The sample comprised PBMCs. This receptor has the CDR3 CATSRAVNTEAFF. The DNA sequence follows: TGTGCCACCAGCAGAGCTGTGAACACTGAAGCTTTCTTT.